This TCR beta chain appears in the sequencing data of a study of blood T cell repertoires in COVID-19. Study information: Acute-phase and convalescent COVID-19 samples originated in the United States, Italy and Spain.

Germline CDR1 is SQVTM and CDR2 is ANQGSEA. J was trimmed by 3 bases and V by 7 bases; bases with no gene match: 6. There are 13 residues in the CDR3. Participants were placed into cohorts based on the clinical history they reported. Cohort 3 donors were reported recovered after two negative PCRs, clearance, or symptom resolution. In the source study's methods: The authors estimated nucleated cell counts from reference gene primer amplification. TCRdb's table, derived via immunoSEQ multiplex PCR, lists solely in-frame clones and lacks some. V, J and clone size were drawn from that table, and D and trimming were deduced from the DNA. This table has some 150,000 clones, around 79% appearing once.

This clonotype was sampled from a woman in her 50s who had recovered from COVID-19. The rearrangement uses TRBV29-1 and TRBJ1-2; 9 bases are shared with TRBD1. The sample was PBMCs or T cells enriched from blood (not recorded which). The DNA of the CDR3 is TGCAGCGGATCGACAGGGGGGGACTATGGCTACACCTTC. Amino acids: CSGSTGGDYGYTF. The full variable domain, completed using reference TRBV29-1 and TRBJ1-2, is SAVISQKPSRDICQRGTSLTIQCQVDSQVTMMFWYRQQPGQSLTLIATANQGSEATYESGFVIDKFPISRPNLTFSTLTVSNMSPEDSSIYLCSGSTGGDYGYTFGSGTRLTVV.